These T cell receptor beta chains were read from a single sample in a study of cytomegalovirus exposure and HLA in healthy donors. The data were produced by immunoSEQ multiplex PCR, yet TCRdb's version contains in-frame clones alone and is incomplete. The profile shows about 130,000 clones, less than 80% of them singletons. Sequencing used PBMCs. The source is a man between 40 and 49 years old in good health and CMV-seropositive. CDR3s include the opening cysteine and the closing phenylalanine or tryptophan. Fields, in order: D gene, V gene, J gene, clone size, CDR3 protein, CDR3 DNA. The D gene is left open where the match is weak. Clone sizes are given selectively: once, few, many, or a class where the clone is expanded.

D: TRBD2; V: TRBV5-1; J: TRBJ2-3; size: .; CDR3: CASRDGGGSTDTQYF; DNA: TGCGCCAGCAGGGATGGGGGGGGAAGCACAGATACGCAGTATTTT
D: .; V: TRBV30; J: TRBJ2-1; size: few; CDR3: CAWSVRRGGEQFF; DNA: TGTGCCTGGAGTGTACGCCGAGGGGGTGAGCAGTTCTTC
D: .; V: TRBV7-9; J: TRBJ2-2; size: .; CDR3: CSSSPSSGTTNTGELFF; DNA: TGTTCCAGCAGCCCATCCTCCGGGACAACAAACACCGGGGAGCTGTTTTTT
D: .; V: TRBV30; J: TRBJ1-1; size: .; CDR3: CAWSVSGKGTEAFF; DNA: TGTGCCTGGAGTGTATCGGGGAAGGGCACTGAAGCTTTCTTT
D: .; V: TRBV27; J: TRBJ1-3; size: .; CDR3: CASSFSGASGNTIYF; DNA: TGTGCCAGCAGTTTCTCAGGGGCTTCTGGAAACACCATATATTTT
D: .; V: TRBV9; J: TRBJ1-2; size: .; CDR3: CASSGQVLSYGYTF; DNA: TGTGCCAGCAGCGGACAGGTCTTATCCTATGGCTACACCTTC
D: .; V: TRBV5-1; J: TRBJ2-7; size: .; CDR3: CASGQTGSDEQYF; DNA: TGCGCCAGCGGACAGACAGGCTCGGACGAGCAGTACTTC
D: .; V: TRBV5-6; J: TRBJ1-4; size: .; CDR3: CASSLPGVTNEKLFF; DNA: TGTGCCAGCAGTTTGCCAGGGGTCACTAATGAAAAACTGTTTTTT
D: .; V: TRBV7-9; J: TRBJ2-7; size: .; CDR3: CASSGTHSYEQYF; DNA: TGTGCCAGCAGCGGCACGCACTCCTACGAGCAGTACTTC
D: .; V: TRBV6-5; J: TRBJ2-7; size: .; CDR3: CASSRALSYEQYF; DNA: TGTGCCAGCTCGCGGGCCCTCTCCTACGAGCAGTACTTC
D: .; V: TRBV2; J: TRBJ1-5; size: .; CDR3: CASSGGGGTGIGQPQHF; DNA: TGTGCCAGCAGTGGGGGAGGGGGGACCGGTATTGGTCAGCCCCAGCATTTT
D: TRBD1; V: TRBV18; J: TRBJ1-1; size: .; CDR3: CASSPVTGGVTEAFF; DNA: TGTGCCAGCTCACCAGTGACAGGGGGCGTCACTGAAGCTTTCTTT